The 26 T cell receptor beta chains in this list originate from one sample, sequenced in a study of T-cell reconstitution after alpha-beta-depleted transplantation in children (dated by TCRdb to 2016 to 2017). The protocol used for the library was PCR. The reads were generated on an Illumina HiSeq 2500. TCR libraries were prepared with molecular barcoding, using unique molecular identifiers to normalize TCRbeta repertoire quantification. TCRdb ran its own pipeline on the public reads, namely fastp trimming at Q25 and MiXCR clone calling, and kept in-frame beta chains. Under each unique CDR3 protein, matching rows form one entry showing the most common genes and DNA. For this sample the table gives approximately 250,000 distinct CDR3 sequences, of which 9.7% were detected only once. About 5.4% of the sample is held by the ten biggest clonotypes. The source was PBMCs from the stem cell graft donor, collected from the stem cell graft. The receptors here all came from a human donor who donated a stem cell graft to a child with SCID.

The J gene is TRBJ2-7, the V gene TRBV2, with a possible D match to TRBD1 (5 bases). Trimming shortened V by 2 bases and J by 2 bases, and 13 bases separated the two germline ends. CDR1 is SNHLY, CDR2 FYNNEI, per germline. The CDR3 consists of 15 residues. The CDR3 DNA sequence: TGTGCCAGCAGTGAAAACTCAAGGGGCCCCTACGAGCAGTACTTC. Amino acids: CASSENSRGPYEQYF.

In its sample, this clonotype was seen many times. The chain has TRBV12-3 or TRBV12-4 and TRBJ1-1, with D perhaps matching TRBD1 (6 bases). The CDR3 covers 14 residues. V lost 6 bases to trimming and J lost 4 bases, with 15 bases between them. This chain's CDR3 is CASRPNREGTEAFF. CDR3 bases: TGTGCCAGCAGGCCTAACAGGGAGGGCACTGAAGCTTTCTTT.

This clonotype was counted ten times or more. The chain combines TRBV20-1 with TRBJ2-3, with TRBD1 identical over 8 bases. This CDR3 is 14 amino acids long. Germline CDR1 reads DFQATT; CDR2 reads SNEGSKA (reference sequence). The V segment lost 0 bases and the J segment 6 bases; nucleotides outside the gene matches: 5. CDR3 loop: CSARDFRGRDTQYF. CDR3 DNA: TGCAGTGCTAGAGATTTCAGGGGGCGGGATACGCAGTATTTT.

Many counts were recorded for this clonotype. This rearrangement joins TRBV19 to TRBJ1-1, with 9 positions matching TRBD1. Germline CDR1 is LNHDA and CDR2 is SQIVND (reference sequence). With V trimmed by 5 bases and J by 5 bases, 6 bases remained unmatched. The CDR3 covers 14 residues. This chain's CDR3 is CASSPRTGVTEAFF. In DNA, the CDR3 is TGTGCCAGTAGTCCTCGGACAGGGGTGACTGAAGCTTTCTTT.

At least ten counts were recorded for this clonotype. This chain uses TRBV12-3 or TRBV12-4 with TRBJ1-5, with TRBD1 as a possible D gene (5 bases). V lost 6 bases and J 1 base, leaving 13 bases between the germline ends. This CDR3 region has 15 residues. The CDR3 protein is CASSADSKSNQPQHF. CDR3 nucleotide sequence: TGTGCCAGCAGCGCCGACAGCAAGAGCAATCAGCCCCAGCATTTT.

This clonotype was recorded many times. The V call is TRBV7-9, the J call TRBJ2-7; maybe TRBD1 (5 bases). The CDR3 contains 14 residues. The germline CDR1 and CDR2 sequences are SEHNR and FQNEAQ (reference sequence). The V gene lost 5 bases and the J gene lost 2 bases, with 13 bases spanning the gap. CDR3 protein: CASSPLDSTYEQYF. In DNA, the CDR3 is TGTGCCAGCAGCCCCCTAGACAGTACCTACGAGCAGTACTTC.

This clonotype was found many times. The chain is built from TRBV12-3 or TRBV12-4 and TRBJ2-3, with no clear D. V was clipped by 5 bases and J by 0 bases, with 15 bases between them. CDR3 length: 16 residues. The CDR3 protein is CASSPINTASTDTQYF. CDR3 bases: TGTGCCAGCAGTCCCATAAACACCGCTAGCACAGATACGCAGTATTTT.

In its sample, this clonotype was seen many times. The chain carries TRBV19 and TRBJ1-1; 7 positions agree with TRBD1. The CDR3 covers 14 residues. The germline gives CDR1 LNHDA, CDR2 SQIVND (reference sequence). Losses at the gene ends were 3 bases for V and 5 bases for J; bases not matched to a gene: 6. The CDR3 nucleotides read TGTGCCAGTAGTATCAAGGGGGCAGGGACTGAAGCTTTCTTT. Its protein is CASSIKGAGTEAFF. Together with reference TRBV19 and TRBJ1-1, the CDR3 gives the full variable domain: DGGITQSPKYLFRKEGQNVTLSCEQNLNHDAMYWYRQDPGQGLRLIYYSQIVNDFQKGDIAEGYSVSREKKESFPLTVTSAQKNPTAFYLCASSIKGAGTEAFFGQGTRLTVV.

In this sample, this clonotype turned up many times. CDR3 nucleotides: TGTGCCAGCAGTTTTAGTGATCTGGGGGGCGGTCAGCCCCAGCATTTT. It translates to CASSFSDLGGGQPQHF. The chain links TRBV12-3 or TRBV12-4 to TRBJ1-5; D may be TRBD1 (6 bases). V lost 3 bases and J 6 bases, leaving 18 bases between the germline ends. The CDR3 is made up of 16 amino acids.

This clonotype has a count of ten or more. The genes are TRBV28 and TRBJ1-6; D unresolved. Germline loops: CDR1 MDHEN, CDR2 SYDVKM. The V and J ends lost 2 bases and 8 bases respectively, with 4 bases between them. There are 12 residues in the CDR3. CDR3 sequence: CASSLVDSPLHF. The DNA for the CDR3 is TGTGCCAGCAGTTTAGTAGATTCACCCCTCCACTTT.

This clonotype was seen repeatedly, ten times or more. The CDR3 protein is CASSQDGTGLADTQYF. The DNA for the CDR3 is TGCGCCAGCAGCCAAGACGGGACAGGGCTGGCAGATACGCAGTATTTT. The chain is built from TRBV4-1 and TRBJ2-3; 9 bases map to TRBD1. The CDR3 sequence is 16 residues long. After removal of 0 bases from V and 4 bases from J, the junction contained 5 bases not matched to a gene. Germline V CDR1 and CDR2: MGHRA, YSYEKL.

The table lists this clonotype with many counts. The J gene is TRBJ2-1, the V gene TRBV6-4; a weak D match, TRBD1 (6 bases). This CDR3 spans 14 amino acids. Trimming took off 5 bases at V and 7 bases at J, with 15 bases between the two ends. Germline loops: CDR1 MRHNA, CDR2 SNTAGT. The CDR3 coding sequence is TGTGCCAGCAGTCCCAGGGGTTTGGGAAATGAGCAGTTCTTC. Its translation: CASSPRGLGNEQFF.

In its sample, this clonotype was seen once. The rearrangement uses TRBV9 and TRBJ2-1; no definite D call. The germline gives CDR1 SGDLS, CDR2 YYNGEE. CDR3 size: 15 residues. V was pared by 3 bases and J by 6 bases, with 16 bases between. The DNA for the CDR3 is TGTGCCAGCAGCGCAGAGTCGATTCCCCTCAATGAGCAGTTCTTC. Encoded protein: CASSAESIPLNEQFF.

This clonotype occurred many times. For the CDR3, the DNA is TGTGCCACCACAGAGAGTGGGGAGGAAACTAACTATGGCTACACCTTC. This gives the protein CATTESGEETNYGYTF. The chain combines TRBV15 with TRBJ1-2; D not resolved. The germline V gene encodes CDR1 LNHNV and CDR2 YYDKDF (reference sequence). This CDR3 comprises 16 residues. Trimming took 7 bases from V and 0 from J, leaving 18 bases between them.

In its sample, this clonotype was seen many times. DNA for the CDR3: TGTGCCAGCAGCTTAGATTTCGGGCAGGGCCTGAACACTGAAGCTTTCTTT. Translation gives CASSLDFGQGLNTEAFF. The chain is built from TRBV11-2 and TRBJ1-1; D may be TRBD1 (5 bases). The CDR3 is 17 amino acids. Trimming removed 0 bases at V and 0 bases at J, with 14 bases between. Germline CDR1 and CDR2: SGHAT and FQNNGV. The variable domain in full, with the rest retrieved from reference TRBV11-2 and TRBJ1-1, is EAGVAQSPRYKIIEKRQSVAFWCNPISGHATLYWYQQILGQGPKLLIQFQNNGVVDDSQLPKDRFSAERLKGVDSTLKIQPAKLEDSAVYLCASSLDFGQGLNTEAFFGQGTRLTVV.

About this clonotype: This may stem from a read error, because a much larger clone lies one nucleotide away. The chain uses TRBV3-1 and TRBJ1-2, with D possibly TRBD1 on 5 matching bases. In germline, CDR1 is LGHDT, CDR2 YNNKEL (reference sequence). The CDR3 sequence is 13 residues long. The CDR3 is CASSLGLAYGDTF. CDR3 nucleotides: TGTGCCAGCAGCCTGGGACTCGCCTATGGCGACACCTTC.

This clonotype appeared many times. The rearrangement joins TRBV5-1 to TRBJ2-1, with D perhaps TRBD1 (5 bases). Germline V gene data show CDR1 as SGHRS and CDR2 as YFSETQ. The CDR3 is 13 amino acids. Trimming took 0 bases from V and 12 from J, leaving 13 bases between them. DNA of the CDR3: TGCGCCAGCAGCTTGGAAGGGGCGAAGACGCAGTTCTTC. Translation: CASSLEGAKTQFF. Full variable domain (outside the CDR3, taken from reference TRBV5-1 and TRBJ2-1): KAGVTQTPRYLIKTRGQQVTLSCSPISGHRSVSWYQQTPGQGLQFLFEYFSETQRNKGNFPGRFSGRQFSNSRSEMNVSTLELGDSALYLCASSLEGAKTQFFGPGTRLTVL.

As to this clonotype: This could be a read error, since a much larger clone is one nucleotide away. In DNA, the CDR3 is TGTGCCAGCAGCAGATCTCAGGGGAGGGAGCAGTACTTC. Its translation is CASSRSQGREQYF. The chain links TRBV7-2 to TRBJ2-7, with D perhaps TRBD1 or TRBD2 (6 bases each). The V gene's germline CDR1 is SGHTA and CDR2 FQGNSA. Trimming cost V 5 bases and J 7 bases, with 15 bases left between them. The CDR3 loop spans 13 amino acids.

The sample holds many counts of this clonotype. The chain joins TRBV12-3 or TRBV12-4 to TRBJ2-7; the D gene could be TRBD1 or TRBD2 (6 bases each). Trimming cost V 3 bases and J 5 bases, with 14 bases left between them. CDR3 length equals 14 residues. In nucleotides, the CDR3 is TGTGCCAGCAGTTTTACGGGGGCCGGGGACGAGCAGTACTTC. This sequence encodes CASSFTGAGDEQYF.

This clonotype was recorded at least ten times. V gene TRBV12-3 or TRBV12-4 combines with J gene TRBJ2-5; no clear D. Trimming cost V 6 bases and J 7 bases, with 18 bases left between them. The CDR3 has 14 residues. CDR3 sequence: CASSPSTLVGTQYF. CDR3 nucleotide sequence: TGTGCCAGCAGCCCCTCGACCCTCGTGGGGACCCAGTACTTC.

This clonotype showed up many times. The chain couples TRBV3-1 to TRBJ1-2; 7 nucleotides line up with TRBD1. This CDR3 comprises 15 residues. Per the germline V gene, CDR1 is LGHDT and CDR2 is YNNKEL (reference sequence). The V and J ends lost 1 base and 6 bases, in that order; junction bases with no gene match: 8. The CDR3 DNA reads TGTGCCAGCAGCCAAGGACAGGGAACCTCAAATGGCTACACCTTC. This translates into CASSQGQGTSNGYTF. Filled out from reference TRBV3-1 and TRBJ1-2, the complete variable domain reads DTAVSQTPKYLVTQMGNDKSIKCEQNLGHDTMYWYKQDSKKFLKIMFSYNNKELIINETVPNRFSPKSPDKAHLNLHINSLELGDSAVYFCASSQGQGTSNGYTFGSGTRLTVV.

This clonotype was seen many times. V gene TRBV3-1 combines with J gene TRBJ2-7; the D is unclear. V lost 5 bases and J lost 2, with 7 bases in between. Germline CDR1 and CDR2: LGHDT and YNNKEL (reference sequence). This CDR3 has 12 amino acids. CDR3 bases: TGTGCCAGCAGCGGAGACACCTACGAGCAGTACTTC. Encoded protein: CASSGDTYEQYF.

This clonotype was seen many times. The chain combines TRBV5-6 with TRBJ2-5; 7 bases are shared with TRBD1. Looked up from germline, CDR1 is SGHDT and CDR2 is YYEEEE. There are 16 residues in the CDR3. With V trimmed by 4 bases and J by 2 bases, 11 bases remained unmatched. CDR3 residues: CASSPGTDRAQETQYF. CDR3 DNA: TGTGCCAGCAGCCCCGGAACCGACAGGGCTCAAGAGACCCAGTACTTC. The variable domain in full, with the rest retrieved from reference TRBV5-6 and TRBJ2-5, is DAGVTQSPTHLIKTRGQQVTLRCSPKSGHDTVSWYQQALGQGPQFIFQYYEEEERQRGNFPDRFSGHQFPNYSSELNVNALLLGDSALYLCASSPGTDRAQETQYFGPGTRLLVL.

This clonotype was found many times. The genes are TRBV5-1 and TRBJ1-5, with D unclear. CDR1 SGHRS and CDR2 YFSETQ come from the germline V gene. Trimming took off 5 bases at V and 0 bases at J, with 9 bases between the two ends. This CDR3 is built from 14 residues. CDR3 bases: TGCGCCAGCAGACTCGGACCTAGCAATCAGCCCCAGCATTTT. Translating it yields CASRLGPSNQPQHF.

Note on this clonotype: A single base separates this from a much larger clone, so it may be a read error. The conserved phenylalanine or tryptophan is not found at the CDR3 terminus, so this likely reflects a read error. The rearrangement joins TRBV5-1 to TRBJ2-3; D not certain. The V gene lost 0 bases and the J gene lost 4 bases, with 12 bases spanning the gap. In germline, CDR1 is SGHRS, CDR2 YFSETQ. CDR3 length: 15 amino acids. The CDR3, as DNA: TGCGCCAGCAGCTTGGCCGTGGATAGACCAGATACGCAGTATCTT. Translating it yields CASSLAVDRPDTQYL.

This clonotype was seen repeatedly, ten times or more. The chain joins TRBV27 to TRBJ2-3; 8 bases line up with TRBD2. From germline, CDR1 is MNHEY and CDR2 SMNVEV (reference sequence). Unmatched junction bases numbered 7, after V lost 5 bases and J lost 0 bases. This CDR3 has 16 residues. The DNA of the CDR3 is TGTGCCAGCAGTCCCTCAGCGGGGGAGAGCACAGATACGCAGTATTTT. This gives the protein CASSPSAGESTDTQYF.